This entry lists 18 T cell receptor beta chains sequenced from one sample in a study of Graves' ophthalmopathy and Graves' hyperthyroidism. Amplification of TCR beta CDR3 regions used RNA transcripts. After a first-round RT-PCR with HTBI primers, a second-round multiplex PCR was run. TCRdb used MiXCR to reprocess the multiplex PCR reads, holding one entry per CDR3 protein. Here the sample spans a few hundred thousand distinct CDR3 sequences, 15% to 17% being singletons. The sequenced sample consisted of peripheral blood. These receptor sequences come from a woman aged 18-29 years with stable Graves' hyperthyroidism.

This clonotype was seen at least ten times. This chain joins TRBV12-3 or TRBV12-4 and TRBJ1-3; D uncertain. CDR3 length: 15 residues. The germline V and J ends were trimmed by 2 bases and 0 bases, with 8 bases remaining between them. The CDR3 loop reads CASSLRRVSGNTIYF. The CDR3 DNA is TGTGCCAGCAGTTTACGTCGCGTCTCTGGAAACACCATATATTTT.

This clonotype was seen repeatedly, ten times or more. The chain carries TRBV10-3 and TRBJ2-2; unclear D gene. Germline values: CDR1 ENHRY, CDR2 SYGVKD. The CDR3 loop spans 14 amino acids. Trimming shortened V by 0 bases and J by 4 bases, and 6 bases separated the two germline ends. CDR3 in amino acids: CAISESLGTGELFF. CDR3 sequence (DNA): TGTGCCATCAGTGAGTCGTTGGGCACCGGGGAGCTGTTTTTT.

This clonotype was seen ten or more times. The chain is built from TRBV9 and TRBJ2-7; tentative D call: TRBD2 (5 bases). Per the germline V gene, CDR1 is SGDLS and CDR2 is YYNGEE. V lost 0 bases and J 5 bases, leaving 15 bases between the germline ends. The CDR3 covers 15 residues. The CDR3 loop is CASSVALGVDNEQYF. CDR3 bases: TGTGCCAGCAGCGTAGCTCTCGGGGTCGACAACGAGCAGTACTTC.

J is TRBJ2-7 and V is TRBV28, with TRBD2 identical over 11 bases. Losses at the gene ends were 6 bases for V and 5 bases for J; bases not matched to a gene: 9. The CDR3 loop spans 15 amino acids. Germline V lookup: CDR1 MDHEN, CDR2 SYDVKM. CDR3 sequence: CASSQPLAGGNEQYF. The DNA of the CDR3 is TGTGCCAGCAGCCAGCCCCTAGCGGGGGGTAACGAGCAGTACTTC.

In its sample, this clonotype was seen many times. This chain connects TRBV7-2 to TRBJ2-5; the match to TRBD2 covers 8 bases. The CDR3 runs to 15 residues. In germline, CDR1 is SGHTA, CDR2 FQGNSA. Losses at the gene ends were 7 bases for V and 5 bases for J; bases not matched to a gene: 12. CDR3 sequence (DNA): TGTGCCAGCATCCAAAACCGGGGGGGCCGTGAGACCCAGTACTTC. As protein: CASIQNRGGRETQYF.

This clonotype was seen once. The genes are TRBV6-1 and TRBJ1-5, with TRBD1 matching over 10 bases. CDR1 and CDR2 from the germline V gene are MNHNS and SASEGT. The CDR3 is made up of 16 amino acids. Losses at the gene ends were 4 bases for V and 6 bases for J; bases not matched to a gene: 9. CDR3 protein: CASSAAGTGVSQPQHF. In DNA form, the CDR3 reads TGTGCCAGCAGTGCAGCCGGGACAGGGGTCAGTCAGCCCCAGCATTTT.

The chain has TRBV14 and TRBJ1-2, with D unresolved. Deletions cut 1 base from V and 2 bases from J, with 8 bases between. The CDR3 loop spans 14 amino acids. CDR1 SGHDN and CDR2 FVKESK come from the germline V gene. CDR3 sequence: CASSQVRENYGYTF. CDR3 coding DNA: TGTGCCAGCAGCCAAGTCCGGGAGAACTATGGCTACACCTTC.

This chain uses TRBV6-2 or TRBV6-3 with TRBJ2-7, with TRBD2 matching 10 bases. The CDR3 loop spans 15 amino acids. Unmatched junction bases numbered 7, after V lost 2 bases and J lost 6 bases. The germline V gene encodes CDR1 MNHEY and CDR2 SVGEGT. The CDR3 DNA is TGTGCCAGCAGTTACGGAGTAGCGGGAGGTGCCGAGCAGTACTTC. Its protein is CASSYGVAGGAEQYF.

The chain is built from TRBV5-1 and TRBJ2-4; perhaps TRBD2 as D (5 bases). CDR3 length: 15 amino acids. CDR1 is SGHRS and CDR2 is YFSETQ in the germline V gene. Deletions cut 4 bases from V and 0 bases from J, with 11 bases between. The CDR3 bases are TGCGCCAGCAGCCCGAGGGAACTAGCCAAAAACATTCAGTACTTC. It encodes CASSPRELAKNIQYF.

This clonotype was found many times. The chain recombines TRBV3-1 with TRBJ2-2; weak D call: TRBD2 (5 bases). Germline assignment: CDR1 LGHDT and CDR2 YNNKEL (reference sequence). V lost 4 bases to trimming and J lost 7 bases, with 13 bases between them. CDR3 length equals 14 residues. The CDR3 DNA sequence: TGTGCCAGCAGCCCCCGAGGAGGTGACGGGGAGCTGTTTTTT. This translates into CASSPRGGDGELFF.

Only a few counts were recorded for this clonotype. The V gene is TRBV5-1, the J gene TRBJ1-1; tentative D call: TRBD1 (5 bases). There are 16 residues in the CDR3. V shed 4 bases and J shed 0 bases, with 16 bases lying between them. Germline V gives CDR1 SGHRS, CDR2 YFSETQ. For the CDR3, the DNA is TGCGCCAGCAGCCCTCCCGGGGCGCCTCTGAACACTGAAGCTTTCTTT. Its protein is CASSPPGAPLNTEAFF.

This clonotype was seen more than once but under ten times. The chain has TRBV4-1 and TRBJ2-5, with D tentatively TRBD1 or TRBD2 (5 bases each). CDR1 and CDR2 (germline): MGHRA, YSYEKL. The CDR3 covers 13 residues. Trimming pared 3 bases from V and 2 bases from J, leaving 7 bases between. CDR3 nucleotides: TGCGCCAGCAGCCAGGGGGTGCAAGAGACCCAGTACTTC. Protein sequence: CASSQGVQETQYF.

This clonotype was recorded many times. V usage is TRBV27 and J usage is TRBJ1-2; D possibly corresponds to TRBD1 (6 bases). CDR1 is MNHEY, CDR2 SMNVEV, per germline (reference sequence). V lost 1 base to trimming and J lost 4 bases, with 19 bases between them. The CDR3 is 17 amino acids. CDR3 in DNA: TGTGCCAGCAGTTTATGGTCACGCGGGGGCCTAATCTATGGCTACACCTTC. Amino acids: CASSLWSRGGLIYGYTF.

This clonotype was seen ten or more times. The chain employs TRBV6-1 and TRBJ1-1, with D maybe TRBD1 (5 bases). Germline lookup yields CDR1 MNHNS and CDR2 SASEGT. Trimming stripped 4 bases from V and 0 bases from J, with 12 bases between. This CDR3 is built from 15 residues. The CDR3 loop reads CASSAPRGMNTEAFF. For the CDR3, the DNA is TGTGCCAGCAGTGCGCCGCGGGGCATGAACACTGAAGCTTTCTTT.

This clonotype was observed at least ten times. V and J are TRBV6-5 and TRBJ1-3; unclear D gene. Germline lookup yields CDR1 MNHEY and CDR2 SVGAGI. The CDR3 spans 16 residues. The ends were cut back, 2 bases at V and 2 bases at J, with 13 bases in the middle. CDR3: CASSYEIGGTGNTIYF. In DNA, the CDR3 is TGTGCCAGCAGTTACGAAATTGGAGGGACTGGAAACACCATATATTTT.

This clonotype came up a few times. The rearrangement joins TRBV2 to TRBJ2-6; D remains ambiguous. Trimming removed 0 bases from V and 2 bases from J, with 5 bases in between. The length of the CDR3 is 15 residues. Germline V gives CDR1 SNHLY, CDR2 FYNNEI. This CDR3 reads CASSEAQTGANVLTF. The CDR3 coding sequence is TGTGCCAGCAGTGAAGCGCAGACTGGGGCCAACGTCCTGACTTTC.

This clonotype has at least ten counts. The chain is built from TRBV11-2 and TRBJ1-1; D gene uncertain. CDR1 SGHAT and CDR2 FQNNGV come from the germline V gene. This CDR3 has 11 amino acids. Trimming cost V 2 bases and J 7 bases, with 5 bases left between them. The CDR3 DNA sequence: TGTGCCAGCAGCTTAAACCGTGAAGCTTTCTTT. This translates into CASSLNREAFF. The whole variable domain, filled in from reference TRBV11-2 and TRBJ1-1, reads EAGVAQSPRYKIIEKRQSVAFWCNPISGHATLYWYQQILGQGPKLLIQFQNNGVVDDSQLPKDRFSAERLKGVDSTLKIQPAKLEDSAVYLCASSLNREAFFGQGTRLTVV.

This clonotype came up many times. The chain carries TRBV7-8 and TRBJ1-2; no definite D call. CDR3 length: 15 amino acids. The V end was cut by 5 bases, the J end by 1 base, with 14 bases between. From germline, CDR1 is SGHVS and CDR2 FQNEAQ. The CDR3, as DNA: TGTGCCAGCAGCCCACCGGGCAGAAATAACTATGGCTACACCTTC. Amino acids: CASSPPGRNNYGYTF.